Listed here is a single TCR beta chain. This record comes from a study of blood T cell repertoires in COVID-19. The overall study: Sources were T cells, B-cell-depleted T cells, or PBMCs; the material itself was cDNA or gDNA.

Germline CDR1 is LGHNA and CDR2 is YSLEER. V dropped 1 base and J dropped 1; count of bases not matched to a gene: 0. CDR3 size: 15 residues. Measured with immunoSEQ multiplex PCR; TCRdb has only the in-frame clones, and not every one. The sample carries a few hundred thousand clones, 84% recorded once. Sequenced sample: peripheral blood. This sequence originates from an older person with COVID-19, enrolled during active disease. V and J are TRBV4-3 and TRBJ2-2, with 7 nucleotides matching TRBD2. CDR3 nucleotide sequence: TGCGCCAGCAGCCAAGGGACTAGGAACACCGGGGAGCTGTTTTTT. Translated, it gives CASSQGTRNTGELFF.